This T cell receptor beta chain was sequenced during a study of tumor-infiltrating lymphocytes in primary liver carcinoma. Looking at the study overall: The patients had histopathologically diagnosed primary liver carcinoma, and their disease was treated by surgical resection.

TCR beta cDNA was made from 400 to 600 ng total RNA with a constant-region primer. Three nested multiplex PCR rounds, a slightly modified ARM-PCR, produced the libraries for TCR beta. TRBV1-TRBV30 forward primers paired with a C-beta reverse primer were used in the first two PCR rounds, which ran approximately 10 cycles each. MiXCR was run by TCRdb on the multiplex PCR reads, yielding one entry per CDR3 protein. The profile shows about 330,000 distinct CDR3 sequences, 65% of them singletons. Note on this clonotype: Germline is not matched at one junction end, which may reflect a read error.

The study extracted blood RNA from unsorted whole blood and also extracted germline DNA. The CDR3 runs 16 residues. Looked up from germline, CDR1 is MNHEY and CDR2 is SVGEGT. The J gene is TRBJ2-4, the V gene TRBV6-2 or TRBV6-3, with TRBD1 matching over 7 bases. The source material was peripheral blood. The sequence was collected from a middle-aged man with primary liver carcinoma and hepatitis B virus infection. The CDR3 loop reads CASSDRQGGTRNIQCF. CDR3 DNA: TGTGCCAGCAGTGATCGACAGGGCGGTACCAGAAACATTCAGTGCTTC.